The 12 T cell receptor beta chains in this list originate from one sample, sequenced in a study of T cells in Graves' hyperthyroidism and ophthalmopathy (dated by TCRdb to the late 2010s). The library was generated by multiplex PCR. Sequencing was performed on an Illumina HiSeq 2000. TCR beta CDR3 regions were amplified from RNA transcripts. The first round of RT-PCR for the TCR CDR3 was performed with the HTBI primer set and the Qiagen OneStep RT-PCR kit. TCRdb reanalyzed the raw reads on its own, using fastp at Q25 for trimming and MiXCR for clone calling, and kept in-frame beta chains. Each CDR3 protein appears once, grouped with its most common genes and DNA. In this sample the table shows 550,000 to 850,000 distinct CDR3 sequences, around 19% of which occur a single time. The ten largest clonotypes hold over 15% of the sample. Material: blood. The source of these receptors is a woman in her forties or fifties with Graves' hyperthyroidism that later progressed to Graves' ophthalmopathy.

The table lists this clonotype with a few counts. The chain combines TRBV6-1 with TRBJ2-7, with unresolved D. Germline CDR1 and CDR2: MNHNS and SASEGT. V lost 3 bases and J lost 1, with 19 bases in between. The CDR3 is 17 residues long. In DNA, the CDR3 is TGTGCCAGCAGTGATCCCTGGCGCCTAACCGGATCCTACGAGCAGTACTTC. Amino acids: CASSDPWRLTGSYEQYF.

CDR3 residues: CASSSLAGRGLGPQHF. As DNA, the CDR3 is TGTGCCAGCAGTTCCCTCGCAGGCAGGGGCTTGGGGCCCCAGCATTTT. This rearrangement joins TRBV27 to TRBJ1-5, with D tentatively TRBD1 (6 bases). Germline lookup yields CDR1 MNHEY and CDR2 SMNVEV (reference sequence). The V end was cut by 4 bases, the J end by 9 bases, with 22 bases between. The CDR3 has 16 amino acids.

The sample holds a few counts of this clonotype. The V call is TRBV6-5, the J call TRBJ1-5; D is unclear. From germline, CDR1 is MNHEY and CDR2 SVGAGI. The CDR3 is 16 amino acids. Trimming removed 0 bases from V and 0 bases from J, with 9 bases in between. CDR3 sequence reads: CASSYSPPDSNQPQHF. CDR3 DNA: TGTGCCAGCAGTTACTCACCGCCGGATAGCAATCAGCCCCAGCATTTT.

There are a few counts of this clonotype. As DNA, the CDR3 is TGTGCCAGCTCCAGAGCGGGGGGGCTTGGTGAGCAGTTCTTC. It encodes CASSRAGGLGEQFF. The chain recombines TRBV27 with TRBJ2-1, with 10 bases fitting TRBD2. The CDR3 runs to 14 residues. Losses at the gene ends were 8 bases for V and 9 bases for J; bases not matched to a gene: 10. Germline CDR1 MNHEY, CDR2 SMNVEV (reference sequence).

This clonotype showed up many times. The chain's CDR3 is CASSWGHLDAYEQYF. The CDR3 coding sequence is TGCGCCAGCAGCTGGGGACACCTGGACGCCTACGAGCAGTACTTC. The V gene is TRBV5-1, the J gene TRBJ2-7; TRBD1 might be the D (6 bases). V was cut by 3 bases and J by 2 bases, with 15 bases left in between. Per germline, CDR1 SGHRS and CDR2 YFSETQ. The CDR3 consists of 15 residues.

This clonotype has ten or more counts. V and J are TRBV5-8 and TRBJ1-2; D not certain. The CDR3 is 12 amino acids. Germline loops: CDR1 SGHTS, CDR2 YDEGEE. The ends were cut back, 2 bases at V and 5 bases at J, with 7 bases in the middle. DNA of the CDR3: TGTGCCAGCAGCTTCCGGGTGTATGGCTACACCTTC. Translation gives CASSFRVYGYTF.

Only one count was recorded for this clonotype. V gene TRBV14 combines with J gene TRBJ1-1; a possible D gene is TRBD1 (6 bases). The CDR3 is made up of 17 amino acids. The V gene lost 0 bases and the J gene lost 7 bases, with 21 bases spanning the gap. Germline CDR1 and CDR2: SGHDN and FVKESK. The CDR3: CASSQEPTQGLGDEAFF. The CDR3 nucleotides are TGTGCCAGCAGCCAAGAACCTACACAGGGATTGGGTGATGAAGCTTTCTTT.

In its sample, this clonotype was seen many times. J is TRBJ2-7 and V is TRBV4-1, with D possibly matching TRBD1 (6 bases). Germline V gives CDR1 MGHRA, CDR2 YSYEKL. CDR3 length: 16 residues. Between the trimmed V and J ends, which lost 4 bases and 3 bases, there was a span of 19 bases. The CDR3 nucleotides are TGCGCCAGCAGCCCCAGATTGCAGGGGACCATCTACGAGCAGTACTTC. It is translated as CASSPRLQGTIYEQYF.

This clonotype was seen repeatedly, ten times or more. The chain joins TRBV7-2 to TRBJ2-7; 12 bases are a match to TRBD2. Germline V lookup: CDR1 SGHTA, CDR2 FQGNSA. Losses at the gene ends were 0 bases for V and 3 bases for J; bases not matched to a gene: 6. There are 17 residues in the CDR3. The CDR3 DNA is TGTGCCAGCAGCTTAGCCTGGACTAGCGGGGCCCTCTACGAGCAGTACTTC. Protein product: CASSLAWTSGALYEQYF.

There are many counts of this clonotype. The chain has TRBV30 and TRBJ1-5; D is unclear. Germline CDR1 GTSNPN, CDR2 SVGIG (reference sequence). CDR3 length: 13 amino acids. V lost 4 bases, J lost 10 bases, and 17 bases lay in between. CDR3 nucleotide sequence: TGTGCCTGGACAGCTGGCGGAATCAGCCCCCAGCATTTT. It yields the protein CAWTAGGISPQHF. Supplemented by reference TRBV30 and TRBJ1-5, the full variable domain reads SQTIHQWPATLVQPVGSPLSLECTVEGTSNPNLYWYRQAAGRGLQLLFYSVGIGQISSEVPQNLSASRPQDRQFILSSKKLLLSDSGFYLCAWTAGGISPQHFGDGTRLSIL.

The CDR3 sequence: CSVERTLGGYTF. The CDR3 DNA sequence: TGCAGCGTTGAGCGGACCCTCGGGGGCTACACCTTC. The chain recombines TRBV29-1 with TRBJ1-2, with D hard to call. CDR3 size: 12 residues. Germline CDR1 reads SQVTM; CDR2 reads ANQGSEA. V was pared by 3 bases and J by 8 bases, with 13 bases between.

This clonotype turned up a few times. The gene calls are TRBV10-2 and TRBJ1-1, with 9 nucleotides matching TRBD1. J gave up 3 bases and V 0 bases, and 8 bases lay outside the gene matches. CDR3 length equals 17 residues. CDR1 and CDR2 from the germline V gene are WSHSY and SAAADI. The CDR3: CASSESQGAGLYTEAFF. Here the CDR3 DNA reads TGCGCCAGCAGTGAGTCACAGGGGGCTGGGTTGTACACTGAAGCTTTCTTT.